The 26 T cell receptor beta chains below come from one sample, sequenced in a study of CD8 T cells in Susac syndrome. An input of roughly 0.45 to 1 ug of RNA was subjected to reverse transcription using random hexamers. TCRdb reanalysed the immunoSEQ multiplex PCR reads using MiXCR and keeps one entry per CDR3 protein. The data show 40,000 to 55,000 distinct CDR3 sequences, with roughly 93% seen just once and 0.45% to 0.65% held by the top ten. What was sequenced was CD8+ T cells from PBMCs. The receptors shown here come from a human donor with multiple sclerosis.

This rearrangement joins TRBV30 to TRBJ2-7; D uncertain. The CDR3 extends over 11 amino acids. Germline CDR1 and CDR2: GTSNPN and SVGIG (reference sequence). Trimming stripped 2 bases from V and 6 bases from J, with 8 bases between. The DNA for the CDR3 is TGTGCCTGGAGTTCTGGCTCCGAGCAGTACTTC. Amino acids: CAWSSGSEQYF.

This chain uses TRBV5-1 with TRBJ2-1, with 12 bases lining up with TRBD1. J gave up 3 bases and V 0 bases, and 7 bases lay outside the gene matches. Germline V gene lookup returns CDR1 SGHRS and CDR2 YFSETQ. The CDR3 is 18 amino acids. Written as DNA, the CDR3 is TGCGCCAGCAGCTTGGTGGGACAGGGGGCTTCCCTCTACAATGAGCAGTTCTTC. Translated, it gives CASSLVGQGASLYNEQFF.

The chain combines TRBV3-1 with TRBJ2-1; 9 nucleotides align to TRBD1. With 0 bases clipped from V and 12 bases from J, the junction kept 15 bases outside the gene matches. This CDR3 region has 17 residues. Germline V CDR1 and CDR2: LGHDT, YNNKEL (reference sequence). As DNA, the CDR3 is TGTGCCAGCAGCCAAGATCTTCGGGACAGGGTCCCCTTGGGGCAGTTCTTC. As protein: CASSQDLRDRVPLGQFF.

In the case of this clonotype: The junction shows a germline mismatch at one end, possibly a read error. This chain connects TRBV4-2 to TRBJ2-7, with 9 bases matching TRBD1. Germline CDR1 reads LGHNA; CDR2 reads YNFKEQ. The CDR3 sequence is 17 residues long. The CDR3 loop reads CTSSHTLSGTGIYEQYF. Here the CDR3 DNA reads TGTACCAGCAGCCATACGCTTTCCGGGACAGGGATCTACGAGCAGTACTTC.

V usage is TRBV12-3 or TRBV12-4 and J usage is TRBJ2-4; D tentatively fits TRBD1 or TRBD2 (5 bases each). The CDR3 has 14 residues. Trimming stripped 3 bases from V and 8 bases from J, with 14 bases between. The CDR3 loop reads CASSLGPPKDIQYF. The CDR3 DNA reads as TGTGCCAGCAGTTTGGGACCCCCAAAGGACATTCAGTACTTC.

This clonotype was counted once. V usage is TRBV7-9 and J usage is TRBJ1-1, with D maybe TRBD1 (5 bases). This CDR3 is built from 13 residues. Germline CDR1 and CDR2: SEHNR and FQNEAQ (reference sequence). Trimming cost V 1 base and J 8 bases, with 11 bases left between them. The CDR3 region is CASSLEGRREAFF. The CDR3 DNA sequence: TGTGCCAGCAGCTTAGAGGGGAGGCGGGAAGCTTTCTTT.

The CDR3 is CASSLRGGGDEQFF. The DNA for the CDR3 is TGTGCCAGCAGCTTACGGGGGGGCGGCGATGAGCAGTTCTTC. The rearrangement links TRBV13 to TRBJ2-1, with 8 bases aligning to TRBD2. This CDR3 region has 14 residues. Germline trimming cut 2 bases from V and 8 bases from J; bases unmatched to any gene: 5. Germline V gene data show CDR1 as PRHDT and CDR2 as FYEKMQ (reference sequence).

The chain joins TRBV19 to TRBJ2-7; D is uncertain. The germline V gene has CDR1 LNHDA and CDR2 SQIVND (reference sequence). The CDR3 totals 11 residues. Between the trimmed V and J ends, which lost 8 bases and 1 base, there was a span of 6 bases. This chain's CDR3 is CASGPSYEQYF. CDR3 bases: TGTGCCAGTGGGCCATCCTACGAGCAGTACTTC.

This clonotype has a single count. The chain recombines TRBV7-8 with TRBJ2-6; TRBD1 aligns across 7 bases. The CDR3 has 20 residues. Germline V lookup: CDR1 SGHVS, CDR2 FQNEAQ. V was clipped by 7 bases and J by 0 bases; unmatched bases: 18. For the CDR3, the DNA is TGTGCCAGCAACCAATATATGGGACAGAGCCTTTCCTCTGGGGCCAACGTCCTGACTTTC. Its protein is CASNQYMGQSLSSGANVLTF.

The gene calls are TRBV5-8 and TRBJ2-3; unclear D gene. This CDR3 comprises 13 residues. V dropped 4 bases and J dropped 6 bases, with 12 bases sitting between them. The germline CDR1 and CDR2 sequences are SGHTS and YDEGEE. CDR3 sequence (DNA): TGTGCCAGCAGCGTTTCTCTGAGTGATACGCAGTATTTT. Residues: CASSVSLSDTQYF. Full variable domain (rest looked up from reference TRBV5-8 and TRBJ2-3): EAGVTQSPTHLIKTRGQQATLRCSPISGHTSVYWYQQALGLGLQFLLWYDEGEERNRGNFPPRFSGRQFPNYSSELNVNALELEDSALYLCASSVSLSDTQYFGPGTRLTVL.

V usage is TRBV12-3 or TRBV12-4 and J usage is TRBJ2-7; D is perhaps TRBD1 (6 bases). The germline V and J ends were trimmed by 6 bases and 3 bases, with 15 bases remaining between them. The CDR3 has 14 amino acids. CDR3 loop: CASSPGTISYEQYF. The CDR3 nucleotides are TGTGCCAGCAGCCCAGGGACAATTAGCTACGAGCAGTACTTC.

The gene calls are TRBV4-3 and TRBJ2-7, with 9 bases lining up with TRBD2. Trimming took 0 bases from V and 3 from J; bases not matched to a gene: 3. Germline CDR1 is LGHNA and CDR2 is YSLEER. The CDR3 consists of 15 residues. The DNA for the CDR3 is TGCGCCAGCAGCCAAGATGCGGGAGGGGTCTACGAGCAGTACTTC. Protein sequence: CASSQDAGGVYEQYF.

The chain has TRBV6-6 and TRBJ1-5; D is perhaps TRBD1 (5 bases). Germline V gene lookup returns CDR1 MNHNY and CDR2 SVGAGI (reference sequence). The CDR3 runs 15 residues. Trimming took off 6 bases at V and 0 bases at J, with 12 bases between the two ends. This chain's CDR3 is CASSAGHYSNQPQHF. Here the CDR3 DNA reads TGTGCCAGCAGCGCCGGACATTATAGCAATCAGCCCCAGCATTTT.

The chain uses TRBV10-3 and TRBJ2-7, with 7 bases that match TRBD1. V shed 5 bases, J shed 5 bases, and the junction held 12 bases outside the gene matches. The CDR3 consists of 15 residues. Germline CDR1 and CDR2: ENHRY and SYGVKD. The CDR3 bases are TGTGCCATCAGTCCCACGGCAGGGGGTCTCAACGAGCAGTACTTC. Translated: CAISPTAGGLNEQYF.

The chain uses TRBV4-3 and TRBJ1-1; 8 bases are a match to TRBD1. CDR1 and CDR2 (germline): LGHNA, YSLEER. With 4 bases clipped from V and 1 base from J, the junction kept 8 bases outside the gene matches. The CDR3 totals 16 residues. The CDR3 loop reads CASSPDRVIWNTEAFF. The CDR3 coding sequence is TGCGCCAGCAGCCCGGACAGGGTAATTTGGAACACTGAAGCTTTCTTT.

V and J are TRBV20-1 and TRBJ2-7; 7 positions agree with TRBD1. The CDR3 runs 14 residues. In germline, CDR1 is DFQATT, CDR2 SNEGSKA (reference sequence). With 0 bases clipped from V and 7 bases from J, the junction kept 9 bases outside the gene matches. The CDR3 DNA sequence: TGCAGTGCTAGAGATCGAACAGGGGATTGGGAGCAGTACTTC. Protein: CSARDRTGDWEQYF.

The chain couples TRBV2 to TRBJ1-1; D remains unclear. This CDR3 has 14 amino acids. V was trimmed by 0 bases and J by 2 bases, leaving 7 bases between them. Per germline, CDR1 SNHLY and CDR2 FYNNEI. The CDR3: CASSEALANTEAFF. DNA for the CDR3: TGTGCCAGCAGTGAAGCGCTAGCAAACACTGAAGCTTTCTTT. Full variable domain (rest looked up from reference TRBV2 and TRBJ1-1): EPEVTQTPSHQVTQMGQEVILRCVPISNHLYFYWYRQILGQKVEFLVSFYNNEISEKSEIFDDQFSVERPDGSNFTLKIRSTKLEDSAMYFCASSEALANTEAFFGQGTRLTVV.

V is TRBV11-1 and J is TRBJ2-1, with no clear D. Trimming took 1 base from V and 0 from J, leaving 10 bases between them. This CDR3 is 16 amino acids long. Germline V lookup: CDR1 SGHAT, CDR2 FQDESV (reference sequence). The CDR3 region is CASSLGRQTSYNEQFF. The CDR3 DNA is TGTGCCAGCAGCTTAGGGCGGCAAACCTCCTACAATGAGCAGTTCTTC.

The chain employs TRBV15 and TRBJ2-1; D unresolved. The length of the CDR3 is 12 residues. V was cut by 4 bases and J by 5 bases, with 6 bases left in between. Germline V gene lookup returns CDR1 LNHNV and CDR2 YYDKDF (reference sequence). CDR3 residues: CATSTEDNEQFF. The CDR3 DNA reads as TGTGCCACCAGCACAGAGGACAATGAGCAGTTCTTC.

This chain uses TRBV6-1 with TRBJ1-1, with no clear D. The V and J ends lost 0 bases and 5 bases respectively, with 13 bases between them. CDR3 length: 15 residues. Germline V gene sequence: CDR1 MNHNS, CDR2 SASEGT. This CDR3 reads CASSEARTGGTEAFF. In DNA form, the CDR3 reads TGTGCCAGCAGTGAAGCTAGGACGGGTGGGACTGAAGCTTTCTTT.

The chain recombines TRBV4-1 with TRBJ1-3, with a possible D match to TRBD1 (5 bases). The CDR3 runs to 15 residues. Trimming stripped 0 bases from V and 2 bases from J, with 8 bases between. Germline V lookup: CDR1 MGHRA, CDR2 YSYEKL. The CDR3 region is CASSQEKGPGNTIYF. Written as DNA, the CDR3 is TGCGCCAGCAGCCAAGAGAAGGGACCTGGAAACACCATATATTTT.

The chain combines TRBV6-2 or TRBV6-3 with TRBJ1-1; 8 positions agree with TRBD1. Germline V gives CDR1 MNHEY, CDR2 SVGEGT. This CDR3 region has 14 residues. V dropped 4 bases and J dropped 1; count of bases not matched to a gene: 2. Written as DNA, the CDR3 is TGTGCCAGCAGTTGGACAGGGCCGAACACTGAAGCTTTCTTT. Residues: CASSWTGPNTEAFF.

The genes are TRBV11-3 and TRBJ2-1; D gene unclear. Germline CDR1 reads SGHNT; CDR2 reads YENEEA. CDR3 length: 13 residues. V gave up 2 bases and J gave up 8 bases, with 10 bases separating them. The CDR3 spells CASSLPDPHEQFF. The CDR3 DNA is TGTGCCAGCAGCTTACCGGACCCCCATGAGCAGTTCTTC.

The gene calls are TRBV15 and TRBJ2-5; 8 nucleotides align to TRBD2. The CDR3 runs to 15 residues. The V and J ends lost 7 bases and 5 bases, in that order; junction bases with no gene match: 12. CDR1 and CDR2 from the germline V gene are LNHNV and YYDKDF (reference sequence). The CDR3 nucleotides read TGTGCCACCAAAGCCAGCGGGGGCCCGGGGGAGACCCAGTACTTC. This codes for CATKASGGPGETQYF.

This clonotype has only one observation. The chain is built from TRBV5-6 and TRBJ1-1; weak D call: TRBD1 (5 bases). Germline V gives CDR1 SGHDT, CDR2 YYEEEE. The CDR3 runs 17 residues. The ends were cut back, 2 bases at V and 0 bases at J, with 17 bases in the middle. This CDR3 is CASSLGRGRLMNTEAFF. The CDR3 DNA is TGTGCCAGCAGCTTAGGTAGGGGTAGGTTAATGAACACTGAAGCTTTCTTT. The full variable domain, its missing parts supplied by reference TRBV5-6 and TRBJ1-1, is DAGVTQSPTHLIKTRGQQVTLRCSPKSGHDTVSWYQQALGQGPQFIFQYYEEEERQRGNFPDRFSGHQFPNYSSELNVNALLLGDSALYLCASSLGRGRLMNTEAFFGQGTRLTVV.

CDR3 region: CSVEDPGFGGNTIYF. The CDR3 bases are TGCAGCGTTGAAGATCCCGGGTTTGGTGGAAACACCATATATTTT. The chain has TRBV29-1 and TRBJ1-3; the D is unclear. V was trimmed by 0 bases and J by 3 bases, leaving 12 bases between them. The V gene's germline CDR1 is SQVTM and CDR2 ANQGSEA. This CDR3 spans 15 amino acids.